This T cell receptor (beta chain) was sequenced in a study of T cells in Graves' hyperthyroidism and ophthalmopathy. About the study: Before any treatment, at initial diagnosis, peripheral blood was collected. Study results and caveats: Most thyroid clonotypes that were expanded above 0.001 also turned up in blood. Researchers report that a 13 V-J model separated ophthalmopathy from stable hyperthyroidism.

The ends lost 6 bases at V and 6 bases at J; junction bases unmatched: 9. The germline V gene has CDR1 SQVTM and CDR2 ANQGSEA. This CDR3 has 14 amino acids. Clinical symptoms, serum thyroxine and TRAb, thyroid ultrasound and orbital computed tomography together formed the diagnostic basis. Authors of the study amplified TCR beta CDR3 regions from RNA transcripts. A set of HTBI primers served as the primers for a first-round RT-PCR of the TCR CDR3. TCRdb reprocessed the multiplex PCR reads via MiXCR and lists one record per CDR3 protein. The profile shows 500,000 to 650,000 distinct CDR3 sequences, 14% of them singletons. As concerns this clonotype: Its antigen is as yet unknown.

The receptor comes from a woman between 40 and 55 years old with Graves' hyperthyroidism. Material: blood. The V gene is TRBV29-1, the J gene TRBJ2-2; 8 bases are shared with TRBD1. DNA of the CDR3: TGCAGCGTGGAGGGACAGGACCTAGCCGGGGAGCTGTTTTTT. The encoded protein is CSVEGQDLAGELFF.